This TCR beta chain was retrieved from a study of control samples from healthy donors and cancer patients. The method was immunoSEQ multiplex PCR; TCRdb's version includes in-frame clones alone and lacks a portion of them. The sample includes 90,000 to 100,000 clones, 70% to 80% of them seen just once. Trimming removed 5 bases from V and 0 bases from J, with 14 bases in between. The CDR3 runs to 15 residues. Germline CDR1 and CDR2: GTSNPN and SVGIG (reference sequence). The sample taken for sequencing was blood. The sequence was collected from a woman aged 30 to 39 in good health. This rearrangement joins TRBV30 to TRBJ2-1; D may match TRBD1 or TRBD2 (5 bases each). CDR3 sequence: CAWVGGKSSYNEQFF. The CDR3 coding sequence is TGTGCCTGGGTTGGGGGTAAGAGCTCCTACAATGAGCAGTTCTTC.